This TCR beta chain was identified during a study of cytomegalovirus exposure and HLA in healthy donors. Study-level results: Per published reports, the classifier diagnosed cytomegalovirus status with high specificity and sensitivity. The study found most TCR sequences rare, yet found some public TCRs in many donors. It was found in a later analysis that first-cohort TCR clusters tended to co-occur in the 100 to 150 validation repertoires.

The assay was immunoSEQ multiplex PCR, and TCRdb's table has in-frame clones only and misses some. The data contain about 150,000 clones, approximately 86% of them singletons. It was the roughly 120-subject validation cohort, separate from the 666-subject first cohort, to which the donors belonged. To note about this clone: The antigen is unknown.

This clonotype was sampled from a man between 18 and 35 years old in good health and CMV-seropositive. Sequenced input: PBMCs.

CDR3 protein: CASSPSGNTEAFF. The CDR3 bases are TGTGCCAGCAGTCCCTCCGGTAACACTGAAGCTTTCTTT. This chain uses TRBV6-6 with TRBJ1-1; D unclear. The CDR3 contains 13 residues. The V and J ends lost 5 bases and 2 bases respectively, with 9 bases between them. CDR1 and CDR2 (germline): MNHNY, SVGAGI (reference sequence).